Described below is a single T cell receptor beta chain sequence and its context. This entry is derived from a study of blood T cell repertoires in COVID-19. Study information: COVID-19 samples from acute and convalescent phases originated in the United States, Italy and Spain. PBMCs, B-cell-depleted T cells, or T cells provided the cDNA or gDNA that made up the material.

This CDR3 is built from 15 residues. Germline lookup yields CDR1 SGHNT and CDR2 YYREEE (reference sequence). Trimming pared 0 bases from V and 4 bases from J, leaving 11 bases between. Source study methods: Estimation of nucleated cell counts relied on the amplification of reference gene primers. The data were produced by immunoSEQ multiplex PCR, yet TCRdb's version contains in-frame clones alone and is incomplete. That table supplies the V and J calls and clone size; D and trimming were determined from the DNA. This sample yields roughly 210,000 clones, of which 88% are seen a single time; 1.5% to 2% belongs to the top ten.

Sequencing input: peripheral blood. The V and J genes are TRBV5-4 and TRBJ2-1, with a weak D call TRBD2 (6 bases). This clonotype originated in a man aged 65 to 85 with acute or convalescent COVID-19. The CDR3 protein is CASSLDGAGYNEQFF. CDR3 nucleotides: TGTGCCAGCAGCTTGGACGGGGCGGGATACAATGAGCAGTTCTTC.